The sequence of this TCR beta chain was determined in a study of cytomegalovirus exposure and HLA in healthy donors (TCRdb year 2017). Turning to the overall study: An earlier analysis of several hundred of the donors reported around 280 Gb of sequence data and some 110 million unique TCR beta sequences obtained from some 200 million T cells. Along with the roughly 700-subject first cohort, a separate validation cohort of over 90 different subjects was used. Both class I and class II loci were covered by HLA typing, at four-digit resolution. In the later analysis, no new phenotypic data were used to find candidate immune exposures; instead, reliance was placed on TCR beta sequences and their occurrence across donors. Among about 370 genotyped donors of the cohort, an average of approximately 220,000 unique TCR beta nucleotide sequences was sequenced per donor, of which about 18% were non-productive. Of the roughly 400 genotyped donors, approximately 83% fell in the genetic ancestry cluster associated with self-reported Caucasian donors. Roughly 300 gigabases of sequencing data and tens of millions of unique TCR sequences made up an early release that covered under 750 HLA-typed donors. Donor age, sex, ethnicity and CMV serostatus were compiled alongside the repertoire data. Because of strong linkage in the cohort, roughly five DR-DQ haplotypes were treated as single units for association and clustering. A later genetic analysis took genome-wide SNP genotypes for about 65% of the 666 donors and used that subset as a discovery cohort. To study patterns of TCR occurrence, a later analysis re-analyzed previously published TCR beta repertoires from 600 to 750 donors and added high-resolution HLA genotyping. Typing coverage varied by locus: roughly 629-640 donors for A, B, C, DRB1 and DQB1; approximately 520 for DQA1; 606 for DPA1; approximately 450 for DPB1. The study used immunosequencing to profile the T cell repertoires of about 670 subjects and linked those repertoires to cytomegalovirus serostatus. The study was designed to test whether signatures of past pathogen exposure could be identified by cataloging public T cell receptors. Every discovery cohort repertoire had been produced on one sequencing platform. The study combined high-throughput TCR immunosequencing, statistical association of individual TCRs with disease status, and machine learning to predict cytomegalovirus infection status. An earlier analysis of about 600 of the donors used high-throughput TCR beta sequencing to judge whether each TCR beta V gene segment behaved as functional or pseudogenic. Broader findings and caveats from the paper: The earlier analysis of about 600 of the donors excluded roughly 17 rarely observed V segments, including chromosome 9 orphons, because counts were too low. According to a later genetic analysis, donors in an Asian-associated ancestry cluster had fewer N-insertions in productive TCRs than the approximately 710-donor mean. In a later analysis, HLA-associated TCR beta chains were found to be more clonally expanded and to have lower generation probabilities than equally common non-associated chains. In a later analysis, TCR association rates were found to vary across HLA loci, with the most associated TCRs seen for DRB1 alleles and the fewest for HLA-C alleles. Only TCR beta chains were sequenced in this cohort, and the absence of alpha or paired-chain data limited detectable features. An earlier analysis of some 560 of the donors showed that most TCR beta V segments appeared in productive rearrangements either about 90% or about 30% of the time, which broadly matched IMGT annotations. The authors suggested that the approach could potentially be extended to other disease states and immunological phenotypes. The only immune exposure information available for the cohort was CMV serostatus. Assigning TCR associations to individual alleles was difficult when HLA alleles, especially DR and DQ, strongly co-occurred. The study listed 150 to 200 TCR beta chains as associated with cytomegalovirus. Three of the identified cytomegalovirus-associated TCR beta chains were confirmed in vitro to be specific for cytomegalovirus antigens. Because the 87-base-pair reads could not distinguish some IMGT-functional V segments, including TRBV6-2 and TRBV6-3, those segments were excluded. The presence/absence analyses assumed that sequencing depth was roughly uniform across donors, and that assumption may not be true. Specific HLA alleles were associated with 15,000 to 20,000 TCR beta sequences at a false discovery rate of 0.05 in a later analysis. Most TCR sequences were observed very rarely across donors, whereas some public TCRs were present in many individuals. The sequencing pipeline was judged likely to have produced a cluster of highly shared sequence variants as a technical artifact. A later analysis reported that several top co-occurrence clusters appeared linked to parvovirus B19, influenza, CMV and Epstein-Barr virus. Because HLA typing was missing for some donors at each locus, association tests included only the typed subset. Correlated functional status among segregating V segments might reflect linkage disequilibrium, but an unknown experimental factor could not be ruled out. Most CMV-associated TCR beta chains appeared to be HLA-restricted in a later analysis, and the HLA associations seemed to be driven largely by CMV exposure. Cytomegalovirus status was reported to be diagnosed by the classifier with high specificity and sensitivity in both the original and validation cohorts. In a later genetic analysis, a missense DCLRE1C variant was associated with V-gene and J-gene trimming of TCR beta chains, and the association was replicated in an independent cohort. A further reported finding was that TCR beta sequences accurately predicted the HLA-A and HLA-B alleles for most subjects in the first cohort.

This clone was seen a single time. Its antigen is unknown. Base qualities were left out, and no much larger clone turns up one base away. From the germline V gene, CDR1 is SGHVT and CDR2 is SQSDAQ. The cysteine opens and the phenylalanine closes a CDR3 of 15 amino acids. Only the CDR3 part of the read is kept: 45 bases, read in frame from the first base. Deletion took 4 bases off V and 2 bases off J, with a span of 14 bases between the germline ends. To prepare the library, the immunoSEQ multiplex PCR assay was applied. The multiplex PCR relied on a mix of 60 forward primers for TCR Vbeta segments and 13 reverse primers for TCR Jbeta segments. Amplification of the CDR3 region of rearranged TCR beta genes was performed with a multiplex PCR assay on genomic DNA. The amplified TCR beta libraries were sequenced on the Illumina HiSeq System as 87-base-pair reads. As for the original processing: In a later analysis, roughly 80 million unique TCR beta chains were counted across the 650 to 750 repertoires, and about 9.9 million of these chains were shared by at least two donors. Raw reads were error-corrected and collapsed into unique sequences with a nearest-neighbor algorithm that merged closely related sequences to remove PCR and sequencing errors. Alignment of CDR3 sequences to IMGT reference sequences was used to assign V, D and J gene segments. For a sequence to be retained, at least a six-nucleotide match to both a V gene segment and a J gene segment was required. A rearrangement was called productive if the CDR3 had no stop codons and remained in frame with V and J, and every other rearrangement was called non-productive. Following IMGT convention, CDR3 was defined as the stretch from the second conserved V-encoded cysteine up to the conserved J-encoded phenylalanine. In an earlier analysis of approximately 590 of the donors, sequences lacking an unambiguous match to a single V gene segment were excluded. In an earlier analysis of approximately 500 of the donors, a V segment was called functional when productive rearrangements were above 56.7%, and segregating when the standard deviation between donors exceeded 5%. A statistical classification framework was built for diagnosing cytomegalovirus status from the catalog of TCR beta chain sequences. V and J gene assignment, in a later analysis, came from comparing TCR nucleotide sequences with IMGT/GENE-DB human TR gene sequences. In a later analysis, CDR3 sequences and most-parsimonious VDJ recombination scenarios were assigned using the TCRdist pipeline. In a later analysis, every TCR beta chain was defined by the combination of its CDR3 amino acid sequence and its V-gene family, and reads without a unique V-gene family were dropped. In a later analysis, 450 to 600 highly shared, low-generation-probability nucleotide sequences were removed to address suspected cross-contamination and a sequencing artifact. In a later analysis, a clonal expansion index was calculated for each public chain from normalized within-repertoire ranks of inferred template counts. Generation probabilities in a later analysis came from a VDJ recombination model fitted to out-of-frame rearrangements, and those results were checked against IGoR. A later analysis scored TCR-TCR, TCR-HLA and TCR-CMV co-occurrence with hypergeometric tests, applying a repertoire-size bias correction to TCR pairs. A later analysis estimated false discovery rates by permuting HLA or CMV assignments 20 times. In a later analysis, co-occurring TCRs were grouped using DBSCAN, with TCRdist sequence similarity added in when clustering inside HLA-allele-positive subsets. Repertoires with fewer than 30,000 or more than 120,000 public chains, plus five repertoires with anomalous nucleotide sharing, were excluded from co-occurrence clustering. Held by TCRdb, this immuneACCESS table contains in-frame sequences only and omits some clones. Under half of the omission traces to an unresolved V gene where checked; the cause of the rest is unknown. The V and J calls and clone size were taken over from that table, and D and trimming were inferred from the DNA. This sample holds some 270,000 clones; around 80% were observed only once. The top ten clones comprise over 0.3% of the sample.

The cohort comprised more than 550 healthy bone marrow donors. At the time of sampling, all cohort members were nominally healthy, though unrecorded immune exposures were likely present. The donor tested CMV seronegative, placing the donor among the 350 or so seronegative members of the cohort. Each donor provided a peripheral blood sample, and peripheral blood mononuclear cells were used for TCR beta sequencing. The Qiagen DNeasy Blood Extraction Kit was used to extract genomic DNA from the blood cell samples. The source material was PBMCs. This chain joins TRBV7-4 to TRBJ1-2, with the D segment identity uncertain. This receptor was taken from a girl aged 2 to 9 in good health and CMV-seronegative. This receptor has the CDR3 CASSSEAGRNYGYTF. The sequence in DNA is TGTGCCAGCAGCTCCGAGGCCGGGAGGAACTATGGCTACACCTTC.